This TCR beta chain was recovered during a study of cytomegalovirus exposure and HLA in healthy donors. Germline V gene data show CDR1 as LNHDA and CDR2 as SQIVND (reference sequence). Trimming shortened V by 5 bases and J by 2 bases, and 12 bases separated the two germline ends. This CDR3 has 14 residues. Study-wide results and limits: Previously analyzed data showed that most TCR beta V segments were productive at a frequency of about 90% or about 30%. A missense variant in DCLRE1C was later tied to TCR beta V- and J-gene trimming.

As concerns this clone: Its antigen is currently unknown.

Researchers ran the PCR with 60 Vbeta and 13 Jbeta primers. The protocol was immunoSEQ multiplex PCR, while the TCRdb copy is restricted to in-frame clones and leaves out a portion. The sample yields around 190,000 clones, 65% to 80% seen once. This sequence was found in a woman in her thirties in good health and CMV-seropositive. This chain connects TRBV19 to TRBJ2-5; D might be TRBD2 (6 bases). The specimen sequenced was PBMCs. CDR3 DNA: TGTGCCAGTAGTCTCCGACTAGAACAAGAGACCCAGTACTTC. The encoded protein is CASSLRLEQETQYF.